One sample yielded the 27 T cell receptor beta chains listed below, sequenced in a study of blood T cell repertoires in COVID-19. This table comes from immunoSEQ multiplex PCR, and its TCRdb copy is limited to in-frame clones, with some not included. In the table there are under 120,000 clones, about 85% of which are singletons. The sequencing input was peripheral blood. The origin of the receptors is a human donor in a cohort sampled during active COVID-19.

The chain links TRBV11-2 to TRBJ1-1, with unresolved D. Trimming took off 5 bases at V and 4 bases at J, with 11 bases between the two ends. The CDR3 is 13 residues long. Germline loops: CDR1 SGHAT, CDR2 FQNNGV. The CDR3 is CASSQSRGTEAFF. Here the CDR3 DNA reads TGTGCCAGCAGCCAATCTCGGGGCACTGAAGCTTTCTTT.

The chain recombines TRBV11-1 with TRBJ2-4, with D possibly matching TRBD2 (5 bases). With 3 bases removed from V and 6 bases from J, the gap between germline ends came to 6 bases. The CDR3 has 12 residues. The V gene's germline CDR1 is SGHAT and CDR2 FQDESV (reference sequence). As DNA, the CDR3 is TGTGCCAGCAGCTTTGAGGGAAACATTCAGTACTTC. It translates to CASSFEGNIQYF.

This chain connects TRBV6-4 to TRBJ1-6; no reliable D call. The CDR3 is made up of 15 amino acids. CDR1 MRHNA and CDR2 SNTAGT come from the germline V gene. Trimming shortened V by 6 bases and J by 6 bases, and 15 bases separated the two germline ends. CDR3: CASRTQGGGNSPLHF. In DNA form, the CDR3 reads TGTGCCAGCAGGACACAAGGAGGAGGTAATTCACCCCTCCACTTT.

This chain joins TRBV6-1 and TRBJ2-7; 13 nucleotides match TRBD2. This CDR3 contains 17 residues. The V and J ends lost 3 bases and 2 bases, in that order; junction bases with no gene match: 7. Germline V CDR1 and CDR2: MNHNS, SASEGT. The CDR3 reads CASSETSGRSPPYEQYF. CDR3 sequence (DNA): TGTGCCAGCAGTGAGACTAGCGGGAGGTCCCCACCCTACGAGCAGTACTTC.

The rearrangement joins TRBV28 to TRBJ2-6, with 8 bases aligning to TRBD2. Germline CDR1 is MDHEN and CDR2 is SYDVKM. The CDR3 has 17 amino acids. The V segment lost 7 bases and the J segment 1 base; nucleotides outside the gene matches: 9. This chain's CDR3 is CASNPAGVTSGANVLTF. In nucleotides, the CDR3 is TGTGCCAGCAACCCAGCGGGAGTGACATCTGGGGCCAACGTCCTGACTTTC.

The chain recombines TRBV6-4 with TRBJ2-3; 11 bases agree with TRBD2. The germline CDR1 and CDR2 sequences are MRHNA and SNTAGT. The CDR3 has 16 amino acids. Trimming took 3 bases from V and 6 from J; bases not matched to a gene: 8. In DNA, the CDR3 is TGTGCCAGCAGTGAGACTAGCGGGGACTCCCGGGATACGCAGTATTTT. The encoded protein is CASSETSGDSRDTQYF.

For this clone: Different DNA sequences within this sample yield the same CDR3. The chain links TRBV7-8 to TRBJ1-1; no firm D call. CDR3 length: 13 residues. V was cut by 1 base and J by 0 bases, with 3 bases left in between. Germline V gives CDR1 SGHVS, CDR2 FQNEAQ. The CDR3 coding sequence is TGTGCCAGCAGCTTAGGTATGAACACTGAAGCTTTCTTT. Protein product: CASSLGMNTEAFF.

For this clone: This same CDR3 is encoded by further DNA sequences in the sample. The gene calls are TRBV18 and TRBJ2-5; 12 bases fit TRBD2. Germline V CDR1 and CDR2: KGHSH, LQKENI. The V and J ends lost 4 bases and 2 bases, in that order; junction bases with no gene match: 2. CDR3 length: 15 residues. The CDR3 DNA follows: TGTGCCAGCTCACTCGGACTAGCGGGGCAAGAGACCCAGTACTTC. Protein sequence: CASSLGLAGQETQYF.

The chain carries TRBV21-1 and TRBJ2-3; the DNA was not compared with TRBD2, the D call given in the table. TRBV21-1 is classified as a pseudogene. The CDR3 runs 15 residues. The CDR3 DNA is TGTGCCAGCAGCAACTTAGCGGGAGGAGGTGATACGCAGTATTTT. This sequence encodes CASSNLAGGGDTQYF.

As for this clone: Other DNA sequences within the sample encode an identical CDR3. The V and J genes are TRBV5-1 and TRBJ2-1, with D uncertain. The CDR3 is made up of 13 amino acids. Germline V CDR1 and CDR2: SGHRS, YFSETQ. Trimming left V 0 bases short and J 3 bases short, with 4 bases between. The CDR3 bases are TGCGCCAGCAGCTTGGACAACTACAATGAGCAGTTCTTC. This encodes CASSLDNYNEQFF.

This clone appeared a few times. J is TRBJ2-7 and V is TRBV30; 8 bases map to TRBD2. Per the germline V gene, CDR1 is GTSNPN and CDR2 is SVGIG (reference sequence). This CDR3 contains 13 residues. V lost 4 bases and J lost 5; bases outside the gene matches: 7. The CDR3 region is CAWTRKAGDEQYF. CDR3 in DNA: TGTGCCTGGACCCGGAAAGCGGGAGACGAGCAGTACTTC.

The rearrangement links TRBV3-1 (or the pseudogene TRBV3-2) to TRBJ1-5; D may be TRBD1 (5 bases). The CDR3 totals 14 residues. With 0 bases removed from V and 9 bases from J, the gap between germline ends came to 12 bases. The V gene's germline CDR1 is LGHDT and CDR2 YNNKEL (reference sequence). The CDR3 coding sequence is TGTGCCAGCAGCCAAGATCAGGACGGGGGGCCCCAGCATTTT. Translating gives CASSQDQDGGPQHF.

The rearrangement joins TRBV4-3 to TRBJ2-3, with unresolved D. This CDR3 region has 13 residues. Germline V gives CDR1 LGHNA, CDR2 YSLEER. The germline V and J ends were trimmed by 0 bases and 2 bases, with 3 bases remaining between them. Written as DNA, the CDR3 is TGCGCCAGCAGCCAAGATAACACAGATACGCAGTATTTT. Amino acid sequence: CASSQDNTDTQYF.

The rearrangement uses TRBV5-1 and TRBJ1-2; D is possibly TRBD1 (6 bases). The CDR3 length is 15 residues. Germline CDR1 reads SGHRS; CDR2 reads YFSETQ. V lost 4 bases to trimming and J lost 0 bases, with 13 bases between them. The CDR3 DNA follows: TGCGCCAGCAGCACGGGGACACTTACTAACTATGGCTACACCTTC. It encodes CASSTGTLTNYGYTF.

The V call is TRBV5-6, the J call TRBJ1-2; TRBD1 matches at 7 bases. The germline V gene has CDR1 SGHDT and CDR2 YYEEEE. The J segment lost 6 bases and the V segment lost 0 bases, leaving 14 bases of the junction unmatched. This CDR3 contains 17 residues. The CDR3 sequence: CASSLGPVGSGGDGYTF. The CDR3 DNA reads as TGTGCCAGCAGCTTGGGACCAGTGGGGTCAGGGGGAGATGGCTACACCTTC.

The V and J genes are TRBV9 and TRBJ2-5; 13 bases agree with TRBD2. Germline V lookup: CDR1 SGDLS, CDR2 YYNGEE. The V and J ends lost 0 bases and 3 bases, in that order; junction bases with no gene match: 5. CDR3 length: 17 residues. The CDR3 DNA sequence: TGTGCCAGCAGCGTAGGGACTAGCGGGGGCTTAGAAGAGACCCAGTACTTC. It yields the protein CASSVGTSGGLEETQYF.

V gene TRBV9 combines with J gene TRBJ1-1; no definite D call. The CDR3 has 11 amino acids. Germline V lookup: CDR1 SGDLS, CDR2 YYNGEE. V was shortened by 9 bases and J by 3 bases, with 9 bases between the two germline ends. The CDR3 DNA reads as TGTGCCAAGGAGGTGGACACTGAAGCTTTCTTT. It codes for CAKEVDTEAFF.

The chain employs TRBV5-1 and TRBJ2-3; 8 bases are shared with TRBD2. The CDR3 sequence is 16 residues long. The V gene's germline CDR1 is SGHRS and CDR2 YFSETQ. V trimming: 1 base; J trimming: 6 bases; junction bases outside the gene matches: 10. The CDR3 protein is CASSLRGLGGGDTQYF. In DNA form, the CDR3 reads TGCGCCAGCAGCTTGCGGGGCCTTGGCGGGGGGGATACGCAGTATTTT.

The CDR3 loop is CASSGRQGSQPQHF. The CDR3 DNA sequence: TGTGCCAGCAGCGGACGACAGGGTTCCCAGCCCCAGCATTTT. V gene TRBV7-8 combines with J gene TRBJ1-5; 7 nucleotides line up with TRBD1. CDR1 and CDR2 from the germline V gene are SGHVS and FQNEAQ. The V gene end was trimmed by 5 bases and the J gene end by 7 bases; junction bases not matched to a gene: 8. This CDR3 comprises 14 residues.

The chain is built from TRBV5-1 and TRBJ1-1, with TRBD1 matching 7 bases. The germline gives CDR1 SGHRS, CDR2 YFSETQ. The CDR3 is 14 residues long. With 4 bases clipped from V and 1 base from J, the junction kept 4 bases outside the gene matches. The CDR3 sequence: CASSTGQANTEAFF. DNA of the CDR3: TGCGCCAGCAGCACCGGACAGGCGAACACTGAAGCTTTCTTT.

V and J are TRBV7-9 and TRBJ1-1; possibly TRBD1 for D (6 bases). Germline V gives CDR1 SEHNR, CDR2 FQNEAQ (reference sequence). The V and J ends lost 5 bases and 0 bases respectively, with 10 bases between them. The CDR3 is made up of 14 amino acids. The DNA for the CDR3 is TGTGCCAGCAGCACCGACAGGTTGAACACTGAAGCTTTCTTT. It is translated as CASSTDRLNTEAFF.

This clone was detected a few times. The CDR3 DNA reads as TGTGCCAGCAGCGTACGGAGCACCGGGGAGCTGTTTTTT. This sequence encodes CASSVRSTGELFF. The chain employs TRBV9 and TRBJ2-2; no reliable D call. V lost 1 base and J lost 4, with 5 bases in between. The germline CDR1 and CDR2 sequences are SGDLS and YYNGEE. The CDR3 length is 13 residues.

V and J are TRBV19 and TRBJ1-3; D call uncertain. The germline V gene encodes CDR1 LNHDA and CDR2 SQIVND (reference sequence). Trimming took off 9 bases at V and 6 bases at J, with 9 bases between the two ends. The length of the CDR3 is 11 residues. The DNA for the CDR3 is TGTGCCAGCTCTCGACTAAACACCATATATTTT. Translated, it gives CASSRLNTIYF. The full variable domain, with the rest looked up from reference TRBV19 and TRBJ1-3, is DGGITQSPKYLFRKEGQNVTLSCEQNLNHDAMYWYRQDPGQGLRLIYYSQIVNDFQKGDIAEGYSVSREKKESFPLTVTSAQKNPTAFYLCASSRLNTIYFGEGSWLTVV.

The chain is built from TRBV5-5 and TRBJ1-2; D is perhaps TRBD1 (5 bases). Trimming pared 1 base from V and 4 bases from J, leaving 11 bases between. The CDR3 runs 14 residues. The germline V gene has CDR1 SGHKS and CDR2 YYEKEE (reference sequence). This chain's CDR3 is CASSLPTAFYGYTF. In DNA form, the CDR3 reads TGTGCCAGCAGCTTGCCGACAGCGTTCTATGGCTACACCTTC.

The chain employs TRBV28 and TRBJ1-4; TRBD1 agrees at 8 bases. From germline, CDR1 is MDHEN and CDR2 SYDVKM. After removal of 7 bases from V and 3 bases from J, the junction contained 7 bases not matched to a gene. The CDR3 covers 15 residues. As DNA, the CDR3 is TGTGCCAGCACTGGAATACAGGGGGCTAATGAAAAACTGTTTTTT. Its protein product is CASTGIQGANEKLFF.

The V call is TRBV6-5, the J call TRBJ1-6, with 8 bases identical to TRBD1. The CDR3 covers 14 residues. After removal of 7 bases from V and 9 bases from J, the junction contained 8 bases not matched to a gene. Germline CDR1 is MNHEY and CDR2 is SVGAGI. CDR3 region: CASNQQGVTSPLHF. The CDR3 coding sequence is TGTGCCAGCAATCAACAGGGGGTTACTTCACCCCTCCACTTT.

The V and J genes are TRBV5-1 and TRBJ2-2; 8 bases line up with TRBD2. Losses at the gene ends were 1 base for V and 8 bases for J; bases not matched to a gene: 7. CDR1 is SGHRS, CDR2 YFSETQ, per germline. This CDR3 is 15 amino acids long. The CDR3 sequence: CASSLLGGALGELFF. CDR3 DNA sequence: TGCGCCAGCAGCTTGCTCGGGGGGGCCTTAGGGGAGCTGTTTTTT.